This T cell receptor beta chain is drawn from a study of shared clonotypes between healthy human individuals. Findings and caveats of the study: Some naive CD4 clonotypes, about 5%, turned up in common across several donors.

The data were produced by immunoSEQ multiplex PCR, yet TCRdb's version contains in-frame clones alone and is incomplete. This table has more than 1 million clones, about 84% appearing once. Splitting the CD4+ cells yielded a CD45RA+ naive subset and a CD45RA-negative memory subset. Trimming removed 0 bases at V and 10 bases at J, with 13 bases between. Germline V lookup: CDR1 LGHNA, CDR2 YNFKEQ. This CDR3 region has 14 residues. Worth noting for this clone: What it binds is unknown.

The clonotype originates from a man aged 18-30 years in good health. Some clones in this sample may be carry-over from other donors' samples. What was sequenced was memory CD4+ T cells from PBMCs. The subset: CD45RA-negative fraction. The rearrangement joins TRBV4-2 to TRBJ2-1; D perhaps matches TRBD2 (5 bases). CDR3 in amino acids: CASSQDNSGFEQFF. The CDR3 bases are TGTGCCAGCAGCCAAGATAACAGCGGTTTCGAGCAGTTCTTC.